This TCR beta chain was identified during a study of CD8 T cells in Susac syndrome. Controls were age- and sex-matched healthy donors. Negative isolation yielded the CD8+ and CD4+ T cells, while FACS enriched the TEMRA cells. When the RNA was reverse transcribed, random hexamers were used with an input of 0.5 to 1 ug. immunoSEQ multiplex PCR amplified TCR beta CDR3 across 54 Vbeta, 13 Jbeta. TCRdb fed the immunoSEQ multiplex PCR reads into MiXCR, producing one record per CDR3 protein. The repertoire holds about 100,000 distinct CDR3 sequences, with 90% to 95% as singletons. Germline V gene lookup returns CDR1 MGHRA and CDR2 YSYEKL. The germline V and J ends were trimmed by 0 bases and 2 bases, with 5 bases remaining between them. CDR3 length equals 14 residues. This clonotype appeared a single time.

This rearrangement joins TRBV4-1 to TRBJ1-5, with unresolved D. The sequencing input was CD8+ T cells from PBMCs. The receptor was derived from a human donor in good health. For the CDR3, the DNA is TGCGCCAGCAGCCAAGAGGGTGGCAATCAGCCCCAGCATTTT. Protein product: CASSQEGGNQPQHF.